Shown below are 10 T cell receptor beta chains from a single sample sequenced in a study of breast tumors, draining lymph nodes, adjacent tissues. TCRdb passed the multiplex PCR reads through MiXCR, listing each CDR3 protein once. This table has about 47,000 distinct CDR3 sequences, 20% to 25% appearing once. The sample was breast tumor tissue. Source of these receptors: a female donor with breast cancer. Some clones in this sample may be carry-over from other donors' samples.

In its sample, this clonotype was seen many times. The chain employs TRBV3-1 and TRBJ2-1; no clear D gene. Trimming took off 1 base at V and 2 bases at J, with 0 bases between the two ends. CDR3 length equals 12 residues. Germline loops: CDR1 LGHDT, CDR2 YNNKEL (reference sequence). The CDR3 loop reads CASSQAYNEQFF. CDR3 bases: TGTGCCAGCAGCCAAGCCTACAATGAGCAGTTCTTC.

This clonotype was seen only a few times. This sequence joins TRBV28 and TRBJ1-2; D might be TRBD1 (5 bases). V lost 4 bases to trimming and J lost 2 bases, with 11 bases between them. This CDR3 region has 14 residues. The germline V gene encodes CDR1 MDHEN and CDR2 SYDVKM. The CDR3 loop reads CASSSGKGNYGYTF. The CDR3, as DNA: TGTGCCAGCAGTTCAGGAAAGGGGAACTATGGCTACACCTTC.

This clonotype was detected only once. Being one base from a much bigger clone, this may be a read error. The gene calls are TRBV12-3 or TRBV12-4 and TRBJ2-7; TRBD1 agrees at 8 bases. The CDR3 loop spans 15 amino acids. The trim removed 6 bases at V and 2 bases at J, leaving 9 bases unmatched. CDR3 residues: CASRQEDRETYEQYF. The CDR3 region has the DNA TGTGCCAGCAGACAGGAGGACAGGGAAACCTACGAGCAGTACTTC.

This clonotype has a count of ten or more. The rearrangement joins TRBV6-1 to TRBJ1-3, with D hard to call. Between the trimmed V and J ends, which lost 0 bases and 0 bases, there was a span of 12 bases. The germline CDR1 and CDR2 sequences are MNHNS and SASEGT. The CDR3 covers 17 residues. CDR3 coding DNA: TGTGCCAGCAGTGAAGCGCCCGCAGCCCCCTCTGGAAACACCATATATTTT. It specifies CASSEAPAAPSGNTIYF.

As to this clonotype: No conserved phenylalanine or tryptophan is present at the end of the CDR3, so a read error is the likely explanation. This chain links TRBV27 with TRBJ2-5, with 9 nucleotides matching TRBD2. In germline, CDR1 is MNHEY, CDR2 SMNVEV (reference sequence). V dropped 5 bases and J dropped 5; count of bases not matched to a gene: 3. CDR3 length: 13 residues. CDR3 nucleotides: TGTGCCAGCAGTGGCGCGGGGGGGGAGACCCAGTACCTC. Amino acid sequence: CASSGAGGETQYL.

The rearrangement uses TRBV7-9 and TRBJ1-1; weak D call: TRBD1 (5 bases). The V end lost 5 bases, the J end lost 4 bases, and 14 bases lay between the germline ends. This CDR3 is built from 14 residues. Germline V gives CDR1 SEHNR, CDR2 FQNEAQ (reference sequence). The CDR3 DNA follows: TGTGCCAGCAGCGCTGGGGGGGGTGGCACTGAAGCTTTCTTT. Its protein is CASSAGGGGTEAFF.

This clonotype was picked up many times. This rearrangement joins TRBV10-2 to TRBJ2-1; the match to TRBD2 covers 7 bases. The germline V gene has CDR1 WSHSY and CDR2 SAAADI. The CDR3 length is 14 residues. With 7 bases clipped from V and 7 bases from J, the junction kept 10 bases outside the gene matches. CDR3 DNA: TGCGCCAGCAAATCGGGCGGGGGAGGGAATGAGCAGTTCTTC. Amino acid sequence: CASKSGGGGNEQFF.

The table lists this clonotype with many counts. V gene TRBV9 combines with J gene TRBJ1-3, with no clear D. V dropped 0 bases and J dropped 3 bases, with 7 bases sitting between them. This CDR3 has 14 residues. Germline V CDR1 and CDR2: SGDLS, YYNGEE. CDR3 in DNA: TGTGCCAGCAGCGTAGACCTTCTTGGAAACACCATATATTTT. Translation: CASSVDLLGNTIYF.

This clonotype was observed at least ten times. This chain connects TRBV12-3 or TRBV12-4 to TRBJ2-6; D is unresolved. The CDR3 has 15 amino acids. V was cut by 6 bases and J by 0 bases, with 9 bases left in between. CDR3 sequence reads: CASSPLDSGANVLTF. In nucleotides, the CDR3 is TGTGCCAGCAGCCCGCTGGACTCTGGGGCCAACGTCCTGACTTTC.

This clonotype was found a few times. The chain recombines TRBV15 with TRBJ2-5, with TRBD2 as a possible D gene (5 bases). From germline, CDR1 is LNHNV and CDR2 YYDKDF (reference sequence). The ends were cut back, 3 bases at V and 4 bases at J, with 9 bases in the middle. This CDR3 is built from 13 residues. The DNA for the CDR3 is TGTGCCACCAGCAGTTCGGGAAGAGAGACCCAGTACTTC. Its protein product is CATSSSGRETQYF.